Listed below are T cell receptor beta chains from one sample, sequenced in a study of control samples from healthy donors and cancer patients. Produced via immunoSEQ multiplex PCR; TCRdb's table is partial and in-frame only. The sample has 100,000 to 150,000 clones; around 87% are singletons. Sequencing was carried out using blood. These receptors were obtained from a man aged 35-49 years in good health. The CDR3 runs from the conserved cysteine through the conserved F or W. Each record gives: V gene, clone size, D gene, J gene, CDR3 DNA, CDR3 protein. A D gene is named only where the DNA matches it firmly. For some rows the clone size is stated as once, few or many, or as a class when expanded; others skip it.

TRBV24-1	NA	NA	TRBJ1-2	TGTGCCACCAGTGATTTAGCCTTCTCCTATGGCTACACCTTC	CATSDLAFSYGYTF
TRBV6-5	NA	TRBD1	TRBJ1-1	TGTGCCAGCAGTTACTCTATGTGGCAGGGGGCTAGTGAAGCTTTCTTT	CASSYSMWQGASEAFF
TRBV30	NA	TRBD2	TRBJ2-7	TGTGCCTGGAGTGTAGCGGGGGCGCAAGAGCAGTACTTC	CAWSVAGAQEQYF
TRBV5-4	NA	TRBD2	TRBJ2-7	TGTGCCAGCAGCCCAACTTTCATAGGACTAGCGGGTAGATACGAGCAGTACTTC	CASSPTFIGLAGRYEQYF
TRBV7-6	NA	NA	TRBJ2-2	TGTGCCAGCAGCTTCCAGACAACCGGGGAGCTGTTTTTT	CASSFQTTGELFF
TRBV25-1	NA	NA	TRBJ1-1	TGTGCCAGCAGTGATCCCCGGAGGGGGAACACTGAAGCTTTCTTT	CASSDPRRGNTEAFF
TRBV3-1/TRBV3-2	few	NA	TRBJ2-3	TGTGCCAGCAGCCTAACGGGGGGCACAGATACGCAGTATTTT	CASSLTGGTDTQYF
TRBV9	NA	NA	TRBJ2-7	TGTGCCAGGCCCGGGCAGGGCATCTACGAGCAGTACTTC	CARPGQGIYEQYF
TRBV7-9	NA	NA	TRBJ1-6	TGTGCCAGCAGCTTGGGGTCGTCAGCTAATTCACCCCTCCACTTT	CASSLGSSANSPLHF
TRBV5-1	once	TRBD1	TRBJ1-2	TGCGCCAGCAGCCCGGGACAGGGGGGAATTAACTATGGCTACACCTTC	CASSPGQGGINYGYTF
TRBV12-3/TRBV12-4	NA	NA	TRBJ2-1	TGTGCCAGCAGTTTAGCCGGGGGTGAGCAGTTCTTC	CASSLAGGEQFF
TRBV25-1	NA	NA	TRBJ2-6	TGTGCCAGCAGTGGGTACTCTGGGGCCAACGTCCTGACTTTC	CASSGYSGANVLTF
TRBV5-1	many	TRBD1	TRBJ1-2	TGCGCCAGCAGCGAAGGGATTTGGGGACAGGGACTTTATGGCTACACCTTC	CASSEGIWGQGLYGYTF
TRBV12-3/TRBV12-4	NA	NA	TRBJ1-2	TGTGCCAGCAGTTTTGGAGATGGCTACACCTTC	CASSFGDGYTF
TRBV12-3/TRBV12-4	NA	NA	TRBJ1-2	TGTGCCAGCAGCCTTTTAGGGGCCCATGGCTACACCTTC	CASSLLGAHGYTF
TRBV7-9	NA	NA	TRBJ1-2	TGTGCCAGCAGCTTAGAGAGGGGTGGCTACACCTTC	CASSLERGGYTF
TRBV24-1	NA	NA	TRBJ1-2	TGTGCCACCAGTGAAGGACAGTTCTATGGCTACACCTTC	CATSEGQFYGYTF
TRBV7-2	NA	NA	TRBJ1-4	TGTGCCAGCAGCTTGGGGGCAACTAATGAAAAACTGTTTTTT	CASSLGATNEKLFF